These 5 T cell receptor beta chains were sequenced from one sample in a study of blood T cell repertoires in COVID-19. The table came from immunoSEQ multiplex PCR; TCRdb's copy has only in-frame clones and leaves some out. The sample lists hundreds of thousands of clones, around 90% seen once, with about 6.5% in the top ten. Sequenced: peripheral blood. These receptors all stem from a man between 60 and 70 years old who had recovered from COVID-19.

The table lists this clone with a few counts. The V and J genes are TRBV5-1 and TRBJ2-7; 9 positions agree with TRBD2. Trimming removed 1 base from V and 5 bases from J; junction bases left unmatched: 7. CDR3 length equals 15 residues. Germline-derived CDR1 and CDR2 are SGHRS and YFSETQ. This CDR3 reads CASSLNAGGPHEQYF. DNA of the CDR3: TGCGCCAGCAGCTTGAACGCGGGAGGGCCGCACGAGCAGTACTTC.

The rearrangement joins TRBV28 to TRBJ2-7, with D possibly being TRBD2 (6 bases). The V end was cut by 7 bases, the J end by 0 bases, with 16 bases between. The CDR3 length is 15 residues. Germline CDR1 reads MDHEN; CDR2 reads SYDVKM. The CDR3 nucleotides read TGTGCCAGCACCTCAAGCGGGTTGAGCTCCTACGAGCAGTACTTC. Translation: CASTSSGLSSYEQYF.

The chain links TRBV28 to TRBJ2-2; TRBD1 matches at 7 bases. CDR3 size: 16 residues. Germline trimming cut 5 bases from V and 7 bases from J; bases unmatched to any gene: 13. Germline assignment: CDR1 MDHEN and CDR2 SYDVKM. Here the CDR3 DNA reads TGTGCCAGCAGTCTCCAGCGACCTGGACAGGTCGGGGAGCTGTTTTTT. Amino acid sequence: CASSLQRPGQVGELFF. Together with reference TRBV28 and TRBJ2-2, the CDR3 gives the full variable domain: DVKVTQSSRYLVKRTGEKVFLECVQDMDHENMFWYRQDPGLGLRLIYFSYDVKMKEKGDIPEGYSVSREKKERFSLILESASTNQTSMYLCASSLQRPGQVGELFFGEGSRLTVL.

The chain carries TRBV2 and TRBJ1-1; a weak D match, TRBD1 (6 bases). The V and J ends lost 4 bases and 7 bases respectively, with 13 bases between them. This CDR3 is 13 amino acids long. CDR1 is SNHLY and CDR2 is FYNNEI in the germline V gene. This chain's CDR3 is CASSADRTHEAFF. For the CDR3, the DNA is TGTGCCAGCAGTGCTGACAGGACACATGAAGCTTTCTTT.

The CDR3 DNA sequence: TGTGCCAGCAGAAGGGACACGCAATCCACCCAGTACTTC. Its protein product is CASRRDTQSTQYF. The V call is TRBV7-2, the J call TRBJ2-5; possible D gene TRBD1, 6 bases. CDR1 and CDR2 from the germline V gene are SGHTA and FQGNSA. The CDR3 extends over 13 amino acids. V lost 6 bases and J 8 bases, leaving 16 bases between the germline ends.